The source of this T cell receptor (beta chain) is a study of metastatic and nonmetastatic thyroid tumors. All patients were treatment-naive before thyroid surgery. TCRdb redid the clone calls on the PCR reads using MiXCR. The table has approximately 7,000 clones, under 20% seen once. V was trimmed by 0 bases and J by 5 bases, leaving 7 bases between them. Germline V lookup: CDR1 MNHEY, CDR2 SMNVEV (reference sequence). The CDR3 totals 13 residues. V usage is TRBV27 and J usage is TRBJ1-1; tentatively, D is TRBD1 (5 bases). Sequencing was carried out using adjacent normal tissue. This clonotype was sampled from a male donor with papillary thyroid cancer or a benign thyroid nodule (not recorded which). Some clones in this sample may be carry-over from other donors' samples. DNA of the CDR3: TGTGCCAGCAGTTTATCGGGGGGGACTGAAGCTTTCTTT. This codes for CASSLSGGTEAFF.